This entry lists 25 T cell receptor beta chains sequenced from one sample in a study of cytomegalovirus exposure and HLA in healthy donors. The table came from immunoSEQ multiplex PCR; TCRdb's copy has only in-frame clones and leaves some out. Here the sample spans around 160,000 clones, approximately 84% being singletons. The sample comprised PBMCs. These receptors came from a man aged 30 to 39 in good health and CMV-seropositive.

V is TRBV27 and J is TRBJ1-4; 12 nucleotides match TRBD1. Trimming took 2 bases from V and 13 from J; bases not matched to a gene: 2. Germline loops: CDR1 MNHEY, CDR2 SMNVEV (reference sequence). The CDR3 spans 13 residues. The CDR3 coding sequence is TGTGCCAGCAGTTTAGGGACAGGGGGCGGACTGTTTTTT. Translation gives CASSLGTGGGLFF.

The chain joins TRBV2 to TRBJ2-7, with 7 bases matching TRBD2. CDR3 size: 14 residues. Germline V gene data show CDR1 as SNHLY and CDR2 as FYNNEI. The ends lost 6 bases at V and 6 bases at J; junction bases unmatched: 11. CDR3 sequence reads: CASSGGLDPGEQYF. The CDR3 region has the DNA TGTGCCAGCAGCGGGGGGTTGGACCCAGGCGAGCAGTACTTC.

The V gene is TRBV18, the J gene TRBJ2-6; TRBD1 is a possible D gene (5 bases). With 3 bases removed from V and 6 bases from J, the gap between germline ends came to 12 bases. Germline-derived CDR1 and CDR2 are KGHSH and LQKENI. The CDR3 covers 15 residues. CDR3 nucleotides: TGTGCCAGCTCACCCCAGGGTACGGAGGCCAACGTCCTGACTTTC. Its protein product is CASSPQGTEANVLTF.

CDR3 nucleotide sequence: TGCGAGTTCTCCTATAATTCACCCCTCCACTTT. Its translation is CEFSYNSPLHF. The chain employs TRBV20-1 and TRBJ1-6; D unclear. CDR3 length equals 11 residues. Germline-derived CDR1 and CDR2 are DFQATT and SNEGSKA (reference sequence).

The rearrangement uses TRBV6-6 and TRBJ2-2; D gene uncertain. V was clipped by 0 bases and J by 6 bases, with 11 bases between them. Germline V CDR1 and CDR2: MNHNY, SVGAGI (reference sequence). This CDR3 region has 15 residues. CDR3 in DNA: TGTGCCAGCAGTTACTCGGAGCGTGGTCCCGGGGAGCTGTTTTTT. This codes for CASSYSERGPGELFF.

There are a few counts of this clone. Here the CDR3 DNA reads TGTGCCAGCAGTGAATCCGGACAGGGAAGTCAGCCCCAGCATTTT. This sequence encodes CASSESGQGSQPQHF. This chain joins TRBV6-1 and TRBJ1-5; 8 nucleotides match TRBD1. Looked up from germline, CDR1 is MNHNS and CDR2 is SASEGT. V was clipped by 2 bases and J by 6 bases; unmatched bases: 6. This CDR3 contains 15 residues.

This rearrangement joins TRBV19 to TRBJ2-7, with a possible D match to TRBD1 (6 bases). Trimming removed 5 bases at V and 3 bases at J, with 26 bases between. The CDR3 is 18 amino acids. In germline, CDR1 is LNHDA, CDR2 SQIVND (reference sequence). The CDR3 protein is CASSRSSDSLGQGYEQYF. Here the CDR3 DNA reads TGTGCCAGTAGTCGGAGTTCGGACAGCCTGGGACAAGGCTACGAGCAGTACTTC.

This rearrangement joins TRBV5-4 to TRBJ2-1; possibly TRBD2 for D (5 bases). Trimming cost V 0 bases and J 1 base, with 11 bases left between them. The CDR3 spans 16 residues. CDR1 SGHNT and CDR2 YYREEE come from the germline V gene (reference sequence). The CDR3 nucleotides read TGTGCCAGCAGCTTGGGGAATTGGGAGTCCTACAATGAGCAGTTCTTC. Residues: CASSLGNWESYNEQFF.

V and J are TRBV6-5 and TRBJ2-1, with 11 bases lining up with TRBD1. Trimming took 8 bases from V and 9 from J; bases not matched to a gene: 9. The CDR3 length is 14 residues. Per the germline V gene, CDR1 is MNHEY and CDR2 is SVGAGI. The CDR3 is CASHRDRGIGEQFF. DNA for the CDR3: TGTGCCAGCCACCGGGACAGGGGGATCGGTGAGCAGTTCTTC.

The chain couples TRBV7-3 to TRBJ2-1; TRBD2 aligns across 9 bases. Per germline, CDR1 SGHTA and CDR2 FQGTGA. The CDR3 covers 15 residues. The ends lost 5 bases at V and 5 bases at J; junction bases unmatched: 7. CDR3 nucleotide sequence: TGTGCCAGCAGCCCTAGCGGGGCTAGAAACAATGAGCAGTTCTTC. It codes for CASSPSGARNNEQFF. Variable domain in full (rest from reference TRBV7-3 and TRBJ2-1): GAGVSQTPSNKVTEKGKYVELRCDPISGHTALYWYRQSLGQGPEFLIYFQGTGAADDSGLPNDRFFAVRPEGSVSTLKIQRTERGDSAVYLCASSPSGARNNEQFFGPGTRLTVL.

This chain joins TRBV6-1 and TRBJ2-7; D is perhaps TRBD1 (6 bases). The CDR3 is made up of 14 amino acids. Germline CDR1 is MNHNS and CDR2 is SASEGT. The germline V and J ends were trimmed by 6 bases and 3 bases, with 15 bases remaining between them. The CDR3 DNA is TGTGCCAGCAGCCTAGGAGCCAGGGGCTACGAGCAGTACTTC. Translation: CASSLGARGYEQYF.

This clone appeared a few times. As DNA, the CDR3 is TGCAGCGGTGACAGGGGGGAAGAGACCCAGTACTTC. As protein: CSGDRGEETQYF. The gene calls are TRBV29-1 and TRBJ2-5, with TRBD1 matching over 9 bases. The germline gives CDR1 SQVTM, CDR2 ANQGSEA. This CDR3 has 12 amino acids. V gave up 7 bases and J gave up 3 bases; unmatched junction bases: 3.

The V gene is TRBV27, the J gene TRBJ1-2, with 8 bases fitting TRBD1. From germline, CDR1 is MNHEY and CDR2 SMNVEV (reference sequence). After removal of 5 bases from V and 6 bases from J, the junction contained 8 bases not matched to a gene. CDR3 length: 14 amino acids. CDR3 DNA: TGTGCCAGCAGTATCAGGGGGCGCGGACATGGCTACACCTTC. Protein product: CASSIRGRGHGYTF.

The CDR3 DNA sequence: TGTGCCTGGAGTCCGGACAGGGGATTCAGTCAGCCCCAGCATTTT. Amino acid sequence: CAWSPDRGFSQPQHF. The V gene is TRBV30, the J gene TRBJ1-5, with 9 nucleotides matching TRBD1. V lost 2 bases to trimming and J lost 6 bases; unmatched junction nucleotides: 8. The CDR3 spans 15 residues. CDR1 is GTSNPN, CDR2 SVGIG, per germline (reference sequence).

The V and J genes are TRBV7-3 and TRBJ2-2, with a possible D match to TRBD1 (7 bases). The V gene's germline CDR1 is SGHTA and CDR2 FQGTGA. The CDR3 spans 16 residues. Trimming shortened V by 5 bases and J by 4 bases, and 17 bases separated the two germline ends. The CDR3 spells CASSPAGGLGTGELFF. In DNA form, the CDR3 reads TGTGCCAGCAGCCCAGCAGGGGGGCTCGGCACCGGGGAGCTGTTTTTT.

This clone has only a few counts. The V gene is TRBV5-1, the J gene TRBJ2-2; TRBD2 is a possible D gene (6 bases). CDR1 is SGHRS and CDR2 is YFSETQ in the germline V gene. V lost 1 base and J lost 7, with 11 bases in between. The CDR3 covers 14 residues. In DNA, the CDR3 is TGCGCCAGCAGCTTGCCATTTAGCGGCGGGGAGCTGTTTTTT. Translating it yields CASSLPFSGGELFF.

The chain combines TRBV7-9 with TRBJ2-1; the match to TRBD2 covers 9 bases. The CDR3 contains 16 residues. Germline CDR1 SEHNR, CDR2 FQNEAQ (reference sequence). V dropped 3 bases and J dropped 6; count of bases not matched to a gene: 9. DNA for the CDR3: TGTGCCAGCAGCTTGCCGGGACTAGCCAAGCTCAATGAGCAGTTCTTC. Its translation is CASSLPGLAKLNEQFF.

This chain links TRBV7-9 with TRBJ2-3; 12 nucleotides align to TRBD2. Trimming removed 11 bases from V and 5 bases from J; junction bases left unmatched: 5. The length of the CDR3 is 13 residues. Germline V CDR1 and CDR2: SEHNR, FQNEAQ (reference sequence). The CDR3 loop is CAPGLAGLDTQYF. The CDR3 DNA sequence: TGTGCCCCGGGACTAGCGGGTTTAGATACGCAGTATTTT.

The chain joins TRBV7-9 to TRBJ2-7; possibly TRBD2 for D (5 bases). The V gene's germline CDR1 is SEHNR and CDR2 FQNEAQ (reference sequence). Deletions cut 7 bases from V and 3 bases from J, with 16 bases between. The CDR3 extends over 14 amino acids. CDR3 protein: CASTTDGKIYEQYF. CDR3 bases: TGTGCCAGCACCACGGACGGGAAAATCTACGAGCAGTACTTC.

Comment on this clone: At one end the junction does not follow the germline gene, possibly because of a read error. The identical CDR3 is also encoded by other nucleotide sequences in the sample. The DNA for the CDR3 is TGTGCCAGCTCGCCACAGGGGGCTGACTACGAGCAGTACTTC. Translation gives CASSPQGADYEQYF. The chain couples TRBV18 to TRBJ2-7, with TRBD1 matching 9 bases. CDR1 and CDR2 from the germline V gene are KGHSH and LQKENI. The CDR3 is made up of 14 amino acids. Using reference TRBV18 and TRBJ2-7 for the parts outside the CDR3, the full variable domain is NAGVMQNPRHLVRRRGQEARLRCSPMKGHSHVYWYRQLPEEGLKFMVYLQKENIIDESGMPKERFSAEFPKEGPSILRIQQVVRGDSAAYFCASSPQGADYEQYFGPGTRLTVT.

Note on this clone: This sample also contains other DNA sequences that code for the same CDR3. V usage is TRBV29-1 and J usage is TRBJ1-2, with D tentatively TRBD1 (5 bases). This CDR3 contains 13 residues. Per the germline V gene, CDR1 is SQVTM and CDR2 is ANQGSEA. V was shortened by 3 bases and J by 4 bases, with 12 bases between the two germline ends. The DNA of the CDR3 is TGCAGCGTTGAGGCGGGGGGTGGCTATGGCTACACCTTC. It translates to CSVEAGGGYGYTF.

The genes are TRBV7-9 and TRBJ1-4; tentative D call: TRBD1 (5 bases). V dropped 11 bases and J dropped 4 bases, with 14 bases sitting between them. The CDR3 runs to 13 residues. CDR1 is SEHNR and CDR2 is FQNEAQ in the germline V gene (reference sequence). CDR3 bases: TGTGCCTGGGGTCGGGGACTTAATGAAAAACTGTTTTTT. This encodes CAWGRGLNEKLFF.

The genes are TRBV9 and TRBJ2-2; 11 bases are shared with TRBD2. Germline V gives CDR1 SGDLS, CDR2 YYNGEE. The CDR3 is 17 amino acids. V trimming: 2 bases; J trimming: 4 bases; junction bases outside the gene matches: 7. CDR3 sequence reads: CASSVGPGLAATGELFF. Written as DNA, the CDR3 is TGTGCCAGCAGCGTGGGGCCGGGACTAGCGGCCACCGGGGAGCTGTTTTTT.

V gene TRBV30 combines with J gene TRBJ2-7; 7 nucleotides agree with TRBD1. V shed 1 base, J shed 3 bases, and the junction held 0 bases outside the gene matches. Germline CDR1 is GTSNPN and CDR2 is SVGIG (reference sequence). The CDR3 runs 12 residues. The CDR3 coding sequence is TGTGCCTGGAGTGACAGGGGCTACGAGCAGTACTTC. Protein sequence: CAWSDRGYEQYF.

CDR3 nucleotide sequence: TGTGCCAGCAGTCAAGGGACTAGCGGGAGTAGTTTAGGCTACGAGCAGTACTTC. Its translation is CASSQGTSGSSLGYEQYF. J is TRBJ2-7 and V is TRBV28; TRBD2 matches at 14 bases. Germline assignment: CDR1 MDHEN and CDR2 SYDVKM. The CDR3 runs to 18 residues. V shed 5 bases and J 3 bases; nucleotides not matched to a gene: 12.